This TCR beta chain was documented in a study of human T cells and chemical hapten exposure. Time point reported: patch test 3, about 24 weeks after DPC sensitization. The treatment denotes: therapeutic diphenylcyclopropenone sensitization with weekly scalp DPC. This clonotype appeared many times. Individual cDNA molecules (in the library) carried attached unique molecular identifiers. TCRdb reprocessed the RACE reads via MiXCR and lists one record per CDR3 protein. The sample carries around 85,000 distinct CDR3 sequences, 10% to 15% recorded once. V trimming: 5 bases; J trimming: 1 base; junction bases outside the gene matches: 1. CDR3 length equals 15 residues. Germline V gene sequence: CDR1 KGHSH, CDR2 LQKENI.

The sample consisted of whole blood, taken in connection with sensitization to the hapten diphenylcyclopropenone (DPC). This receptor was identified in a woman aged 45-60 years with alopecia areata. Some clones in this sample may be carry-over from other donors' samples. The chain employs TRBV18 and TRBJ2-1, with 11 bases lining up with TRBD2. The CDR3 DNA sequence: TGTGCCAGCTCAGTAGCGGGAGGGTCCTACAATGAGCAGTTCTTC. Translated: CASSVAGGSYNEQFF.